This T cell receptor beta chain was retrieved from a study of blood T cells in healthy people across ages. Study observations and caveats: PBMCs were not sorted, which prevented a conclusive comparison of naive versus antigen-experienced cells.

A second PCR, run for roughly 7 to 11 cycles, used a sample-barcoded 5' primer plus a J-beta primer mix. TCRdb independently ran MiXCR on the 5' RACE reads; one entry per CDR3 protein. The sample records about 1.4 million distinct CDR3 sequences, 55% to 75% being singletons. Worth noting for this clonotype: Its antigen remains unidentified.

This CDR3 spans 13 amino acids. Germline V gene sequence: CDR1 MRHNA, CDR2 SNTAGT. Deletions cut 2 bases from V and 5 bases from J, with 9 bases between. This TCR was recovered from a man aged 18 to 29 in good health. This chain joins TRBV6-4 and TRBJ2-5; no firm D call. Sequenced input: blood. CDR3: CASSDRPWETQYF. CDR3 DNA sequence: TGTGCCAGCAGTGACAGGCCGTGGGAGACCCAGTACTTC.